This T cell receptor (beta chain) derives from a study of metastatic and nonmetastatic thyroid tumors. Study as a whole: Patients with malignant and benign thyroid disease provided blood and tumor or nodule tissue, whose repertoires were compared. Study-level findings and limits: Versus benign nodules, malignant thyroid tumors reportedly had significantly higher TCR beta diversity, in blood and tumor.

In the original processing: Across clinicopathological groups, CDR3 differences served as the basis for building a distant-metastasis classifier for papillary thyroid cancer. TCRdb reprocessed the PCR reads using MiXCR. The V and J calls and clone size are TCRdb's, not the authors'. This table holds around 52,000 clones, 25% to 30% found once. Thyroid surgery took place with no prior treatment in any patient. This clone has just a few counts. Its antigen is currently unknown. The CDR3 totals 16 residues. The trim removed 3 bases at V and 7 bases at J, leaving 10 bases unmatched. From germline, CDR1 is MRHNA and CDR2 SNTAGT.

The receptor was derived from a female donor with papillary thyroid cancer or a benign thyroid nodule (not recorded which). Some clones in this sample may be carry-over from other donors' samples. Source material: blood. The V gene is TRBV6-4, the J gene TRBJ2-1; 9 bases line up with TRBD1. CDR3 DNA: TGTGCCAGCAGTGATACCCCGGGACAGGGTGCGAATGAGCAGTTCTTC. Its protein product is CASSDTPGQGANEQFF.